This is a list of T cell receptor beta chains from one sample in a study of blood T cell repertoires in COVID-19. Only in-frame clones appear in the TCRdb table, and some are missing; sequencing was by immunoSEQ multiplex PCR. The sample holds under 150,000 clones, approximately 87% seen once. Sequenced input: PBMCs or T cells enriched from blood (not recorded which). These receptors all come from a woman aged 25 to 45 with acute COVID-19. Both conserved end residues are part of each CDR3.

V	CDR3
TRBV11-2	CASSPGEIGYTF
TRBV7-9	CASSLGTSGQPQHF
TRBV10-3	CAIGQSGVQETQYF
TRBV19	CASRTQGGDGNTIYF
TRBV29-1	CSARDRAYEQYF
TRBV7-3	CASSLSSGLYNEQFF
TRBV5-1	CASNIAGQTDTQYF
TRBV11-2	CASSPRTGAGGELFF
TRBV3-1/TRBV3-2	CASSQVGTGGDSPLHF
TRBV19	CASSETRQTAAGNTIYF
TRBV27	CASTRDVGYDEQFF
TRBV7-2	CASSRTSVYEQYF
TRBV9	CASSSLGRGDGYTF
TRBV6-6	CASSHTSYYEQYF
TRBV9	CASSVAGSYNSPLHF
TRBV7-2	CASTLTTNYGYTF
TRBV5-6	CASSGPDYLLINEQFF
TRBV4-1	CASSPVAGESDTQYF
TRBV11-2	CASSPQPGHNSGNTIYF
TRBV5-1	CASSFPGNYEQYF
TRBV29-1	CSVEDSGYGYTF
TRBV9	CASSVDGVANYGYTF
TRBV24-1	CATSEQGYTGELFF
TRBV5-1	CASSLGDRDYEKLFF
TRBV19	CASSMAGANYGYTF
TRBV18	CASSTQGAVYGYTF
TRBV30	CAWSGSGTLSNQPQHF
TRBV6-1	CASSLSGPSYNEQFF
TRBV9	CASSDSPEGQSYEQYF
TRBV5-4	CASSLRDSYGYTF
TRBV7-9	CASSFAPGELFF
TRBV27	CASCVQLVKDTQYF
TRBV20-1	CSARYTDTQYF
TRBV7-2	CASSYDRGGYEQYF
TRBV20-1	CSARRNTEAFF
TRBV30	CAWSVLGSVSGNTIYF
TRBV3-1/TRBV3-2	CASSQGRGSYEQYF
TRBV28	CASSQGQTLTNYGYTF
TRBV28	CASSPAGGLSNQPQHF
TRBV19	CASTGQVNQPQHF
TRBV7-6	CASSSPGTMAEQYF
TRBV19	CASSTVLSANEKLFF